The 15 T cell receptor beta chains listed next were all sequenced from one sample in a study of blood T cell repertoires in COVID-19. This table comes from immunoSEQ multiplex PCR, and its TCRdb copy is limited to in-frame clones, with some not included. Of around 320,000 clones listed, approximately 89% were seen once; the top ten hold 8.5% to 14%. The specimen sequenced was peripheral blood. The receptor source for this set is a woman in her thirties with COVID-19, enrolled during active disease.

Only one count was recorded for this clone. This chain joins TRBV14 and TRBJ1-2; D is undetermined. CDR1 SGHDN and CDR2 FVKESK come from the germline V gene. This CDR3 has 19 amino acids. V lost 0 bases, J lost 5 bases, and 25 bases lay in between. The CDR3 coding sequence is TGTGCCAGCAGCCAAGATCCGAGGATACCCCTCGAGTACGATTATGGCTACACCTTC. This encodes CASSQDPRIPLEYDYGYTF.

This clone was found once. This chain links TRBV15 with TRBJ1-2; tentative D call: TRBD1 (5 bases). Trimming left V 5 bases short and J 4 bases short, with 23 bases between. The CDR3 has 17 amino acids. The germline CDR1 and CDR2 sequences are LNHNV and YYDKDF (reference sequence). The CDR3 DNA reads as TGTGCCACCAGCGAGAGTAACAGAGACAGATGGGCCTATGGCTACACCTTC. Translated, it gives CATSESNRDRWAYGYTF.

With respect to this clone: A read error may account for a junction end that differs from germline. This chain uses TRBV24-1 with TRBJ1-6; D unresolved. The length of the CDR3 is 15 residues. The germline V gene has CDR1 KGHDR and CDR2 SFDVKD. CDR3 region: CVTSDLGPSCSPLHF. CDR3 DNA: TGTGTCACCAGTGACCTAGGCCCTAGTTGTTCACCCCTCCACTTT.

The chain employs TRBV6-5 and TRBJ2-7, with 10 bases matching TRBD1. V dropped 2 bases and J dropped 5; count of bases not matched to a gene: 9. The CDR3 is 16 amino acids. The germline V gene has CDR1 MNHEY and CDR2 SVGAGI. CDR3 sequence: CASSYATGTGVDEQYF. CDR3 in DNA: TGTGCCAGCAGTTACGCGACCGGGACAGGGGTCGACGAGCAGTACTTC.

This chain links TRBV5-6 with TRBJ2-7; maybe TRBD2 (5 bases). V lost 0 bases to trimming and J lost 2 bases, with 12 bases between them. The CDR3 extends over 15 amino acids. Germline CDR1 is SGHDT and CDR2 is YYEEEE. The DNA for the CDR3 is TGTGCCAGCAGCTTGGTACGGCTAGCACCCTACGAGCAGTACTTC. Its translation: CASSLVRLAPYEQYF.

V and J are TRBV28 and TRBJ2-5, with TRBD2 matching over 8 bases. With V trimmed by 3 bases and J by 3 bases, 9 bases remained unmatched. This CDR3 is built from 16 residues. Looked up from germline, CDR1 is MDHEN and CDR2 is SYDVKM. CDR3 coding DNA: TGTGCCAGCAGTTTCCCCGGGACTAGACCCGAAGAGACCCAGTACTTC. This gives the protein CASSFPGTRPEETQYF. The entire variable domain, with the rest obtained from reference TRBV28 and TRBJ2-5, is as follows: DVKVTQSSRYLVKRTGEKVFLECVQDMDHENMFWYRQDPGLGLRLIYFSYDVKMKEKGDIPEGYSVSREKKERFSLILESASTNQTSMYLCASSFPGTRPEETQYFGPGTRLLVL.

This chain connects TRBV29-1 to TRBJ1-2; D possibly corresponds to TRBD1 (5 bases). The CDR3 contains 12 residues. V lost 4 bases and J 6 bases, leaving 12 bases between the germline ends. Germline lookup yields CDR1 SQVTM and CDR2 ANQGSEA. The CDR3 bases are TGCAGCGTTGTTCTGGGGCCGAATGGCTACACCTTC. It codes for CSVVLGPNGYTF.

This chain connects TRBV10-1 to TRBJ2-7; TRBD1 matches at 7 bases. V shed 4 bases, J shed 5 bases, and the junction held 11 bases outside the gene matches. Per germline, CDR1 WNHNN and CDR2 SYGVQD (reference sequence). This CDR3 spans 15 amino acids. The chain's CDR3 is CASSALGGGLDEQYF. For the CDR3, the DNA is TGCGCCAGCAGTGCCCTAGGGGGCGGCCTCGACGAGCAGTACTTC.

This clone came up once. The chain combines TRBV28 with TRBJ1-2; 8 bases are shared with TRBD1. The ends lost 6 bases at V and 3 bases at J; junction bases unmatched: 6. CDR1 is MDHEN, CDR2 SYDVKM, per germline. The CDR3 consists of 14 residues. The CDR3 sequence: CASRPTGGDYGYTF. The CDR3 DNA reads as TGTGCCAGCAGGCCTACAGGGGGGGACTATGGCTACACCTTC.

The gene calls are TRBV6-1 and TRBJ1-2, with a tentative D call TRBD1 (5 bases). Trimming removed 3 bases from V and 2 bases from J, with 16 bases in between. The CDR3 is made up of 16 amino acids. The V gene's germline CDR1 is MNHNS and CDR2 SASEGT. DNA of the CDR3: TGTGCCAGCAGTGACGGTCAGGGATGGCTGAACTATGGCTACACCTTC. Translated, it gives CASSDGQGWLNYGYTF.

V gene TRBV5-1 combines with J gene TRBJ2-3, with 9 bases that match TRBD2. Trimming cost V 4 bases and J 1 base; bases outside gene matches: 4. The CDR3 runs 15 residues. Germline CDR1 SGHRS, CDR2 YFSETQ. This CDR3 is CASSEQRGGTDTQYF. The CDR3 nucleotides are TGCGCCAGCAGCGAGCAGCGGGGGGGCACAGATACGCAGTATTTT.

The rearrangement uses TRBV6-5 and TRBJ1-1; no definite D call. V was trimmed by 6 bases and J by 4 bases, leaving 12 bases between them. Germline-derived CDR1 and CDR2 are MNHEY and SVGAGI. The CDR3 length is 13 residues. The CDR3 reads CASSLGGGTEAFF. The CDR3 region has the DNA TGTGCCAGCAGCCTTGGAGGAGGCACTGAAGCTTTCTTT.

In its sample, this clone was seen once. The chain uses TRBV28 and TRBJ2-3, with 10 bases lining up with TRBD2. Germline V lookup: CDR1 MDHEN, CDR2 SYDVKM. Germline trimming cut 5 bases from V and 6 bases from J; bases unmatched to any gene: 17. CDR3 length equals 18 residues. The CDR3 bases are TGTGCCAGCAGTCCGGGAATAAATGTAGCGGGGGGCCCCGATACGCAGTATTTT. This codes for CASSPGINVAGGPDTQYF.

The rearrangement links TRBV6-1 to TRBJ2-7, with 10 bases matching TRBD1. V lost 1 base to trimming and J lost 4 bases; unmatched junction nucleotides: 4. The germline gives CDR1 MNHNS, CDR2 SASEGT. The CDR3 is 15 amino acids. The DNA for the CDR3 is TGTGCCAGCAGTGAAGGGGGACAGGGGCGGTACGAGCAGTACTTC. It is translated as CASSEGGQGRYEQYF.

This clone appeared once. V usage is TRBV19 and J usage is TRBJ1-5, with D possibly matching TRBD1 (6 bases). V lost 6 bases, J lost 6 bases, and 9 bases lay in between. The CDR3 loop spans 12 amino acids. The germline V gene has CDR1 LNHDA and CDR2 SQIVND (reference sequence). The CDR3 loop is CASRAGAQPQHF. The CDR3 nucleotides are TGTGCCAGTAGAGCAGGGGCTCAGCCCCAGCATTTT.